This T cell receptor (beta chain) was recorded in a study of blood T cell repertoires in COVID-19. Study-level information: Samples taken during acute and convalescent COVID-19 were collected in the United States, Italy and Spain. The cDNA or gDNA used as material had been derived from T cells, B-cell-depleted T cells, or PBMCs.

The V segment lost 4 bases and the J segment 8 bases; nucleotides outside the gene matches: 3. Per germline, CDR1 SQVTM and CDR2 ANQGSEA. CDR3 size: 12 residues. Data came from immunoSEQ multiplex PCR; TCRdb stores just in-frame clones and leaves some out. The table lists 150,000 or so clones, 60% to 85% of them singletons. The sequence derives from a woman aged 60-75 years with COVID-19, enrolled during active disease. The specimen sequenced was peripheral blood. V is TRBV29-1 and J is TRBJ2-1, with TRBD2 matching over 9 bases. The CDR3 loop reads CSVGTSVHEQFF. DNA of the CDR3: TGCAGCGTTGGGACTAGCGTACATGAGCAGTTCTTC.